The rows below give T cell receptor beta chains drawn from one sample of a study of neurological immune-mediated disorders. TCRdb used MiXCR to reprocess the 5' RACE reads, holding one entry per CDR3 protein. The repertoire has about 79,000 distinct CDR3 sequences, less than 15% of them found once; the top ten carry about 7%. The sample comprised PBMCs. These receptors were taken from a woman aged 45-60 years in good health. Both conserved end residues are part of each CDR3. The D gene is left open where the match is weak. Not every row has a clone size; where given, it reads once, few, many or a size class.

v_call: TRBV11-3; j_call: TRBJ2-4; d_call: TRBD2; clone_size: many; cdr3_aa: CASSFGTSGRENIQYF; cdr3_nt: TGTGCCAGCAGCTTTGGGACTAGCGGGAGGGAAAACATTCAGTACTTC
v_call: TRBV15; j_call: TRBJ1-5; d_call: TRBD1; clone_size: many; cdr3_aa: CATSRSADRGRQPQHF; cdr3_nt: TGTGCCACCAGCAGATCGGCGGACAGGGGACGTCAGCCCCAGCATTTT
v_call: TRBV28; j_call: TRBJ2-3; d_call: .; clone_size: many; cdr3_aa: CASSSRGRGGTDTQYF; cdr3_nt: TGTGCCAGCAGCTCCCGAGGACGAGGTGGCACAGATACGCAGTATTTT
v_call: TRBV18; j_call: TRBJ1-1; d_call: .; clone_size: many; cdr3_aa: CASSPAERTVAFF; cdr3_nt: TGTGCCAGCTCACCAGCAGAGAGGACGGTAGCTTTCTTT
v_call: TRBV11-2; j_call: TRBJ2-7; d_call: .; clone_size: many; cdr3_aa: CASSLAVEQYF; cdr3_nt: TGTGCCAGCAGCTTAGCAGTTGAGCAGTACTTC
v_call: TRBV28; j_call: TRBJ2-3; d_call: .; clone_size: many; cdr3_aa: CASSHRTPFPADTQYF; cdr3_nt: TGTGCCAGCAGTCACCGAACCCCTTTCCCTGCAGATACGCAGTATTTT
v_call: TRBV20-1; j_call: TRBJ1-1; d_call: .; clone_size: once; cdr3_aa: CSALQGREAFF; cdr3_nt: TGCAGTGCCTTACAGGGTCGGGAAGCTTTCTTT
v_call: TRBV12-3/TRBV12-4; j_call: TRBJ1-1; d_call: .; clone_size: many; cdr3_aa: CASTEIMDTEAFF; cdr3_nt: TGTGCCAGCACCGAAATAATGGACACTGAAGCTTTCTTT
v_call: TRBV12-3/TRBV12-4; j_call: TRBJ1-1; d_call: TRBD1; clone_size: many; cdr3_aa: CASSPRDRGIAEAFF; cdr3_nt: TGTGCCAGCAGTCCCCGGGACAGGGGTATCGCTGAAGCTTTCTTT
v_call: TRBV5-1; j_call: TRBJ2-3; d_call: .; clone_size: many; cdr3_aa: CASSSSYTDTQYF; cdr3_nt: TGCGCCAGCAGCTCCAGCTACACAGATACGCAGTATTTT
v_call: TRBV5-6; j_call: TRBJ1-2; d_call: TRBD1; clone_size: .; cdr3_aa: CASSLPGQGAVGYTF; cdr3_nt: TGTGCCAGCAGCTTACCGGGACAGGGGGCGGTAGGCTACACCTTC
v_call: TRBV2; j_call: TRBJ2-7; d_call: TRBD1; clone_size: many; cdr3_aa: CASSGTGAYEQYF; cdr3_nt: TGTGCCAGCTCCGGGACAGGTGCCTACGAGCAGTACTTC
v_call: TRBV6-1; j_call: TRBJ2-5; d_call: TRBD1; clone_size: .; cdr3_aa: CASLLTGGFGETQYF; cdr3_nt: TGTGCCAGCCTTCTAACAGGGGGGTTTGGGGAGACCCAGTACTTC
v_call: TRBV5-1; j_call: TRBJ2-7; d_call: TRBD1; clone_size: many; cdr3_aa: CASSLAATGGSAYEQYF; cdr3_nt: TGCGCCAGCAGCTTGGCCGCGACAGGGGGCAGTGCCTACGAGCAGTACTTC
v_call: TRBV3-1; j_call: TRBJ2-1; d_call: .; clone_size: many; cdr3_aa: CASSQLTGGVSGEQFF; cdr3_nt: TGTGCCAGCAGCCAACTAACGGGGGGCGTTAGCGGTGAGCAGTTCTTC
v_call: TRBV5-1; j_call: TRBJ1-1; d_call: .; clone_size: many; cdr3_aa: CASSRGWGTEAFF; cdr3_nt: TGCGCCAGCAGCCGGGGTTGGGGGACTGAAGCTTTCTTT
v_call: TRBV5-1; j_call: TRBJ2-3; d_call: TRBD1; clone_size: many; cdr3_aa: CASRRQGTDTQYF; cdr3_nt: TGCGCCAGCAGGAGACAGGGGACAGATACGCAGTATTTT
v_call: TRBV9; j_call: TRBJ2-1; d_call: TRBD2; clone_size: few; cdr3_aa: CASSEEIAGGRNEQFF; cdr3_nt: TGTGCCAGCAGCGAGGAGATAGCGGGAGGGCGGAATGAGCAGTTCTTC
v_call: TRBV7-9; j_call: TRBJ2-3; d_call: .; clone_size: many; cdr3_aa: CASSPRDTQYF; cdr3_nt: TGTGCCAGCAGCCCGAGGGATACGCAGTATTTT
v_call: TRBV28; j_call: TRBJ2-1; d_call: TRBD2; clone_size: many; cdr3_aa: CASSRSGLVGGGAAYNEQFF; cdr3_nt: TGTGCCAGCAGTCGCTCGGGACTAGTAGGCGGGGGGGCCGCCTACAATGAGCAGTTCTTC
v_call: TRBV28; j_call: TRBJ2-3; d_call: .; clone_size: many; cdr3_aa: CASSLVPDTDTQYF; cdr3_nt: TGTGCCAGCAGTTTAGTTCCCGACACAGATACGCAGTATTTT
v_call: TRBV5-1; j_call: TRBJ1-2; d_call: .; clone_size: many; cdr3_aa: CASSLDSPNGYTF; cdr3_nt: TGCGCCAGCAGCTTGGACTCCCCGAATGGCTACACCTTC
v_call: TRBV18; j_call: TRBJ2-7; d_call: .; clone_size: many; cdr3_aa: CASSPSIAEQYF; cdr3_nt: TGTGCCAGCTCACCCAGTATTGCGGAGCAGTACTTC
v_call: TRBV25-1; j_call: TRBJ1-2; d_call: TRBD1; clone_size: few; cdr3_aa: CASSVRTGYGYTF; cdr3_nt: TGTGCCAGCAGTGTACGGACAGGGTATGGCTACACCTTC
v_call: TRBV15; j_call: TRBJ2-3; d_call: .; clone_size: many; cdr3_aa: CATSKRPREDTQYF; cdr3_nt: TGTGCCACCAGCAAAAGACCCCGCGAGGATACGCAGTATTTT
v_call: TRBV5-1; j_call: TRBJ2-1; d_call: TRBD2; clone_size: many; cdr3_aa: CASSVLAGGNNEQFF; cdr3_nt: TGCGCCAGCAGTGTACTAGCGGGAGGGAACAATGAGCAGTTCTTC
v_call: TRBV29-1; j_call: TRBJ2-1; d_call: TRBD2; clone_size: many; cdr3_aa: CSVPSRGRENEQFF; cdr3_nt: TGCAGCGTTCCAAGCCGGGGGAGGGAGAATGAGCAGTTCTTC
v_call: TRBV7-2; j_call: TRBJ2-5; d_call: TRBD1; clone_size: .; cdr3_aa: CASSFQGGAGEETQYF; cdr3_nt: TGTGCCAGCAGCTTCCAAGGGGGCGCTGGGGAGGAGACCCAGTACTTC
v_call: TRBV5-4; j_call: TRBJ2-3; d_call: .; clone_size: few; cdr3_aa: CASSFRVGLTRDTQYF; cdr3_nt: TGTGCCAGCAGCTTTAGAGTTGGTCTTACGCGGGATACGCAGTATTTT
v_call: TRBV5-1; j_call: TRBJ2-1; d_call: .; clone_size: many; cdr3_aa: CASSLAGPPYNEQFF; cdr3_nt: TGCGCCAGCAGCTTGGCAGGGCCGCCCTACAATGAGCAGTTCTTC
v_call: TRBV5-1; j_call: TRBJ1-2; d_call: TRBD1; clone_size: .; cdr3_aa: CASSLGTGNGYTF; cdr3_nt: TGCGCCAGCAGCTTGGGGACAGGGAATGGCTACACCTTC
v_call: TRBV7-2; j_call: TRBJ2-1; d_call: TRBD1; clone_size: many; cdr3_aa: CASSLVGTGGWDEQFF; cdr3_nt: TGTGCCAGCAGCTTAGTGGGGACAGGGGGCTGGGATGAGCAGTTCTTC
v_call: TRBV10-3; j_call: TRBJ2-5; d_call: .; clone_size: many; cdr3_aa: CAISRGQETQYF; cdr3_nt: TGTGCCATCTCGAGGGGGCAAGAGACCCAGTACTTC
v_call: TRBV28; j_call: TRBJ2-7; d_call: .; clone_size: many; cdr3_aa: CASSLRGPPYF; cdr3_nt: TGTGCCAGCAGTTTACGGGGTCCTCCGTACTTC
v_call: TRBV9; j_call: TRBJ2-3; d_call: .; clone_size: few; cdr3_aa: CASSVALIDTQYF; cdr3_nt: TGTGCCAGCAGCGTAGCCCTAATAGATACGCAGTATTTT
v_call: TRBV3-1; j_call: TRBJ2-7; d_call: TRBD2; clone_size: .; cdr3_aa: CASSQSAGDYEQYF; cdr3_nt: TGTGCCAGCAGCCAATCAGCGGGGGACTACGAGCAGTACTTC
v_call: TRBV20-1; j_call: TRBJ1-2; d_call: .; clone_size: many; cdr3_aa: CSARVGGYGYTF; cdr3_nt: TGCAGTGCCCGCGTGGGGGGCTATGGCTACACCTTC
v_call: TRBV10-3; j_call: TRBJ2-2; d_call: .; clone_size: .; cdr3_aa: CAISPQRMGARPGELFF; cdr3_nt: TGTGCCATCAGTCCGCAGCGAATGGGAGCCAGGCCCGGGGAGCTGTTTTTT
v_call: TRBV3-1; j_call: TRBJ2-7; d_call: .; clone_size: few; cdr3_aa: CASSNRQQNYEQYF; cdr3_nt: TGTGCCAGCAGCAACAGACAGCAAAACTACGAGCAGTACTTC
v_call: TRBV10-3; j_call: TRBJ2-2; d_call: .; clone_size: many; cdr3_aa: CAISDRSQSGELFF; cdr3_nt: TGTGCCATCAGTGACAGGTCCCAGAGCGGGGAGCTGTTTTTT
v_call: TRBV28; j_call: TRBJ2-1; d_call: TRBD2; clone_size: .; cdr3_aa: CASRDGGLAVRNEQFF; cdr3_nt: TGTGCCAGCAGGGATGGGGGACTAGCGGTTCGGAATGAGCAGTTCTTC
v_call: TRBV5-1; j_call: TRBJ2-2; d_call: TRBD1; clone_size: many; cdr3_aa: CASDQGANTGELFF; cdr3_nt: TGCGCCAGCGATCAGGGGGCTAACACCGGGGAGCTGTTTTTT
v_call: TRBV3-1; j_call: TRBJ1-1; d_call: .; clone_size: many; cdr3_aa: CASSPKHSNTEAFF; cdr3_nt: TGTGCCAGCAGCCCAAAGCACTCCAACACTGAAGCTTTCTTT
v_call: TRBV12-3/TRBV12-4; j_call: TRBJ2-1; d_call: TRBD2; clone_size: many; cdr3_aa: CASSLSGGGWFF; cdr3_nt: TGTGCCAGCAGCCTTAGCGGGGGAGGTTGGTTCTTC
v_call: TRBV7-2; j_call: TRBJ1-5; d_call: .; clone_size: many; cdr3_aa: CASSSGWWQPQHF; cdr3_nt: TGTGCCAGCAGCTCAGGGTGGTGGCAGCCCCAGCATTTT
v_call: TRBV5-1; j_call: TRBJ2-7; d_call: .; clone_size: many; cdr3_aa: CASSLAAGKEQYF; cdr3_nt: TGCGCCAGCAGCTTGGCTGCAGGAAAAGAGCAGTACTTC
v_call: TRBV18; j_call: TRBJ1-6; d_call: .; clone_size: .; cdr3_aa: CASSLSTPLNSPLHF; cdr3_nt: TGTGCCAGCTCACTCTCGACCCCTTTAAATTCACCCCTCCACTTT
v_call: TRBV5-1; j_call: TRBJ2-1; d_call: .; clone_size: many; cdr3_aa: CASRKGAGGHNEQFF; cdr3_nt: TGCGCCAGCAGAAAGGGGGCGGGAGGCCACAATGAGCAGTTCTTC
v_call: TRBV7-9; j_call: TRBJ2-2; d_call: TRBD2; clone_size: many; cdr3_aa: CASSPSAGVRAGELFF; cdr3_nt: TGTGCCAGCAGCCCATCAGCGGGAGTTAGGGCCGGGGAGCTGTTTTTT
v_call: TRBV5-1; j_call: TRBJ2-7; d_call: TRBD1; clone_size: many; cdr3_aa: CASSFRDRAYEQYF; cdr3_nt: TGCGCCAGCAGCTTCCGGGACAGGGCCTACGAGCAGTACTTC
v_call: TRBV12-3/TRBV12-4; j_call: TRBJ2-6; d_call: .; clone_size: many; cdr3_aa: CASRSDNSGANVLTF; cdr3_nt: TGTGCCAGCAGGTCGGACAACTCTGGGGCCAACGTCCTGACTTTC
v_call: TRBV12-3/TRBV12-4; j_call: TRBJ1-1; d_call: .; clone_size: .; cdr3_aa: CASSGRTLNTEAFF; cdr3_nt: TGTGCCAGCAGTGGTAGGACCCTGAACACTGAAGCTTTCTTT
v_call: TRBV11-3; j_call: TRBJ2-7; d_call: TRBD1; clone_size: many; cdr3_aa: CASSLGRDRHEQYF; cdr3_nt: TGTGCCAGCAGCTTAGGGAGGGACAGGCACGAGCAGTACTTC
v_call: TRBV6-1; j_call: TRBJ1-1; d_call: .; clone_size: many; cdr3_aa: CASSEAWAGNTEAFF; cdr3_nt: TGTGCCAGCAGTGAAGCCTGGGCAGGAAACACTGAAGCTTTCTTT
v_call: TRBV7-9; j_call: TRBJ2-2; d_call: TRBD1; clone_size: many; cdr3_aa: CASSPPRQGATGELFF; cdr3_nt: TGTGCCAGCAGCCCACCGAGACAGGGGGCGACCGGGGAGCTGTTTTTT
v_call: TRBV5-1; j_call: TRBJ2-7; d_call: .; clone_size: many; cdr3_aa: CASSLGAGALQEQYF; cdr3_nt: TGCGCCAGCAGCTTAGGGGCGGGGGCCCTGCAGGAGCAGTACTTC
v_call: TRBV28; j_call: TRBJ1-5; d_call: .; clone_size: many; cdr3_aa: CASSLAHTSYYQPQHF; cdr3_nt: TGTGCCAGCAGTTTAGCCCACACAAGTTACTATCAGCCCCAGCATTTT
v_call: TRBV3-1; j_call: TRBJ1-5; d_call: .; clone_size: many; cdr3_aa: CASSLGLNQPQHF; cdr3_nt: TGTGCCAGCAGCCTGGGGTTAAATCAGCCCCAGCATTTT
v_call: TRBV6-5; j_call: TRBJ2-3; d_call: .; clone_size: many; cdr3_aa: CASTLSGYTTDTQYF; cdr3_nt: TGTGCCAGCACCCTCTCGGGGTATACTACAGATACGCAGTATTTT